This T cell receptor (beta chain) originates from a study of a mutant IDH1 vaccine in newly diagnosed glioma. On the study more broadly: Vaccines were first given 4-6 weeks after radiotherapy alone, or with temozolomide cycles. Treatment recipients were roughly 62% male and approximately 40% female, and their mean age was roughly 40 years.

As to time point: week 11, during vaccination. Vaccination used 300 ug of mutant IDH1 20-mer peptide per dose, with topical imiquimod. Libraries were prepared by immunoSEQ multiplex PCR; TCRdb keeps only in-frame clonotypes and omits some of them. The data hold tens of thousands of clones, with around 70% observed a single time. CDR1 and CDR2 (germline): MNHEY, SVGAGI. This CDR3 has 15 amino acids. The ends lost 4 bases at V and 1 base at J; junction bases unmatched: 4. Concerning this clone itself: The antigen is undetermined.

The chain carries TRBV6-5 and TRBJ2-5; the match to TRBD1 covers 9 bases. This sample comprised peripheral blood mononuclear cells (PBMCs), obtained from a glioma patient whose treatment included an IDH1 peptide vaccine. The clonotype originates from a man younger than 30 with glioma. Some clones in this sample may be carry-over from other donors' samples. The DNA for the CDR3 is TGTGCCAGCAGTTTGGACAGGGGAGGCCAAGAGACCCAGTACTTC. Translating gives CASSLDRGGQETQYF.